This T cell receptor (beta chain) is from a study of blood T cell repertoires in COVID-19. About the study: Specimens from acute and convalescent COVID-19 originated in the United States, Italy and Spain. The cDNA or gDNA used as material had been derived from T cells, B-cell-depleted T cells, or PBMCs.

In the authors' methods: Using reference gene primer amplification, nucleated cell counts were estimated. Repertoires were generated with immunoSEQ multiplex PCR, while TCRdb's copy carries only in-frame clones and drops some. V, J and clone size were drawn from that table, and D and trimming were deduced from the DNA. The data contain 250,000 to 300,000 clones, 80% to 90% of them singletons. Losses at the gene ends were 4 bases for V and 1 base for J; bases not matched to a gene: 6. This CDR3 region has 17 residues. The germline V gene encodes CDR1 SGHKS and CDR2 YYEKEE (reference sequence). The sequence derives from a man aged 80 or over with acute or convalescent COVID-19. The chain carries TRBV5-5 and TRBJ2-2, with TRBD2 matching 11 bases. The sample comprised peripheral blood. CDR3 nucleotides: TGTGCCAGCAGCCCGGATGGGACTAGCGGGAACACCGGGGAGCTGTTTTTT. It specifies CASSPDGTSGNTGELFF.